The source of this T cell receptor beta chain is a study of T-cell memory formation after mild COVID-19. Study-level points and caveats: Clones that contracted clustered mainly in CM and EM if CD4+ and in EMRA if CD8+. The pre-infection memory compartment contained some responding clones, suggesting cross-reactive memory joined.

This clonotype appeared a few times. Its specificity is unknown. This CDR3 comprises 15 residues. V dropped 1 base and J dropped 8 bases, with 12 bases sitting between them. From germline, CDR1 is SGHTA and CDR2 FQGNSA. 5'RACE with constant-segment primers yielded barcoded, UMI-tagged TCR alpha and TCR beta cDNA libraries. A single record per CDR3 protein comes from TCRdb applying MiXCR to the 5' RACE reads. This sample has some 250,000 distinct CDR3 sequences, with around 10% found just once. The sample consisted of PBMCs or a T cell subset sorted from them (not recorded which). V gene TRBV7-2 combines with J gene TRBJ1-6; tentatively, D is TRBD1 (5 bases). The source is a man between 18 and 35 years old who had mild COVID-19 (a few samples of this study predate the infection). Cell type and time point are not known. In DNA, the CDR3 is TGTGCCAGCAGCTTAGTGGCAGGGCGGGATTCACCCCTCCACTTT. Translated, it gives CASSLVAGRDSPLHF.